A selection of T cell receptor beta chains follows, all from one sample in a study of cytotoxic CD8 clonotypes in ibrutinib-treated CLL. Generated by immunoSEQ multiplex PCR, the TCRdb table keeps only in-frame clones and is missing some. The sample gives under 200,000 clones, roughly four fifths of which show up once; roughly 1.9% is in the top ten. This material consisted of PBMCs, taken after 12 months of ibrutinib treatment. The origin of the receptors is a human donor with chronic lymphocytic leukemia. Each CDR3 is given without its conserved first and last residue. Clone size, where shown, is once, few, many, or a class for clones that have expanded.

j_gene,v_gene,abundance,CDR3aa
TRBJ2-5,TRBV11-2,.,ASSVGGRGKETQY
TRBJ2-2,TRBV10-3,.,ALRGERTGELF
TRBJ2-3,TRBV5-6,.,ASTRVRAGTDTQY
TRBJ2-5,TRBV10-2,.,ASRGSLRQETQY
TRBJ2-2,TRBV6-1,.,ASSAGTSGGELF
TRBJ2-1,TRBV27,.,ASSAMGRGLLTPQRYNEQF
TRBJ2-5,TRBV10-3,.,AIKGGAQETQY
TRBJ2-1,TRBV11-2,.,ASSLSYGTSRDEQF
TRBJ1-5,TRBV30,.,AWSPTDRGNQPQH
TRBJ2-2,TRBV4-3,.,ASSRGPGELF
TRBJ2-2,TRBV9,.,ASSVDPGGAGELF
TRBJ2-7,TRBV11-1,.,ASSSQDRPYEQY
TRBJ2-6,TRBV4-2,.,ASSQDRDRGLGGANVLT
TRBJ1-2,TRBV7-3,few,ASSPGGTTYGYT
TRBJ1-1,TRBV11-2,medium-sized,ASSFDDRGGNTEAF
TRBJ1-2,TRBV19,.,ASSVNRDGYT
TRBJ1-5,TRBV19,.,ASSILTNQPQH
TRBJ1-1,TRBV27,once,ASSLRTRGGRGAEAF
TRBJ2-6,TRBV5-4,.,ASSLGGFTSGANVLT
TRBJ1-2,TRBV4-1,.,ASSHGVGQIYGYT
TRBJ2-7,TRBV6-5,.,ASSRTGSSYEQY
.,TRBV5-4,.,ASSPAPSYEQY
TRBJ2-2,TRBV7-2,.,ASSVGPGRSNTGELF
TRBJ2-5,TRBV9,once,ARRTCRCETQY
TRBJ1-6,TRBV13,.,ASSLRGHNSPLH
TRBJ2-3,TRBV7-3,.,ASSLAGNTDTQY
TRBJ2-1,TRBV11-3,.,ASSRGAVGEQF
TRBJ2-7,TRBV7-6,.,ASSLELGEQY
TRBJ1-4,TRBV7-9,once,ASSESGTGINEKLF
TRBJ1-4,TRBV6-5,.,AGLNPNEKLF
TRBJ2-5,TRBV5-1,.,ASSLGHKETQY
TRBJ1-3,TRBV28,.,ASRYRDFPGNTIY
TRBJ2-3,TRBV27,.,ASSPSAGVRTDTQY
TRBJ1-6,TRBV27,few,ASNRGDHNSPLH
TRBJ2-3,TRBV25-1,few,ASSRPRDRGVDTQY
TRBJ1-1,TRBV27,.,ASSIQAMTGPNTEAF
TRBJ1-4,TRBV5-1,.,ASSPRSLRGEKLF
TRBJ1-1,TRBV7-2,.,ASSPATALNTEAF
TRBJ2-5,TRBV28,.,ASSSPDRYQETQY
TRBJ2-7,TRBV18,.,ASSLEMDSYEQY
TRBJ2-1,TRBV4-3,.,ASSQDLRGGPYNEQF
TRBJ2-7,TRBV7-3,.,ASSFGASYEQY
TRBJ2-3,TRBV2,.,ASSDKFWLAGVTDTQY
TRBJ2-6,TRBV4-2,.,ASSQDSAGGHEGANVLT
TRBJ1-5,TRBV6-6,once,GTGDNNQPQH
TRBJ2-2,TRBV25-1,.,ASSEWQVANTGELF
TRBJ2-4,TRBV18,.,ASSPLAPQTSGAAFRNIQY
TRBJ1-3,TRBV30,few,AWSVGGGLGNTIY
TRBJ2-5,TRBV5-4,.,ASSLGSVLGETQY
TRBJ1-4,TRBV5-8,.,ASSPGTANEKLF
TRBJ2-1,TRBV6-4,.,ASSGWDRDEQF
TRBJ2-7,TRBV5-8,.,ASSLMRASYEQY
TRBJ1-2,TRBV6-5,.,ASSPGLGLIYGYT
TRBJ2-7,TRBV7-2,few,ASSPDATPSYEQY
TRBJ1-2,TRBV28,few,ASRPGTFNYGYT